This T cell receptor (beta chain) originates from a study of brain T cells in children with intractable seizures. Notes on the study in general: HCMV serostatus was not known, and viral specificity came from CDR3 similarity only.

Pre-surgery treatment included at least one anti-epileptic drug. About this clone itself: Its antigen is not identified.

Germline lookup yields CDR1 SGDLS and CDR2 YYNGEE. Germline trimming cut 0 bases from V and 2 bases from J; bases unmatched to any gene: 3. The CDR3 length is 15 residues. Profiling relied on immunoSEQ multiplex PCR, and the TCRdb table lists in-frame clones only, not all of them. The table has roughly 80,000 clones, about 92% seen once. The V and J genes are TRBV9 and TRBJ1-1; 8 bases fit TRBD1. The receptor's source is a boy in the first two years of life with tuberous sclerosis and intractable seizures. The specimen comprised peripheral blood, sampled at surgery. The DNA for the CDR3 is TGTGCCAGCAGCGTAGCAGGGGGCTTTAACACTGAAGCTTTCTTT. This codes for CASSVAGGFNTEAFF.